These 23 T cell receptor beta chains originate from one sample sequenced in a study of blood T cell repertoires in COVID-19. Produced via immunoSEQ multiplex PCR; TCRdb's table is partial and in-frame only. The repertoire holds under 300,000 clones, with 83% as singletons. Sequencing input: peripheral blood. Receptors originate from a man at least 80 years old with acute or convalescent COVID-19.

Many counts were recorded for this clone. The chain couples TRBV5-4 to TRBJ1-4; D is possibly TRBD1 (6 bases). V dropped 1 base and J dropped 5 bases, with 18 bases sitting between them. From germline, CDR1 is SGHNT and CDR2 YYREEE (reference sequence). The CDR3 sequence is 17 residues long. The CDR3: CASSLRGTGTRNEKLFF. The DNA for the CDR3 is TGTGCCAGCAGCTTGCGGGGAACCGGGACACGGAATGAAAAACTGTTTTTT.

The V call is TRBV18, the J call TRBJ2-1; TRBD1 matches 8 bases. Per the germline V gene, CDR1 is KGHSH and CDR2 is LQKENI. The CDR3 extends over 15 amino acids. With 0 bases clipped from V and 6 bases from J, the junction kept 4 bases outside the gene matches. The CDR3 region is CASSPPDRAGNEQFF. Written as DNA, the CDR3 is TGTGCCAGCTCACCACCGGACAGGGCTGGCAATGAGCAGTTCTTC.

V usage is TRBV5-1 and J usage is TRBJ2-3; maybe TRBD1 (5 bases). This CDR3 is built from 13 residues. Trimming took off 6 bases at V and 1 base at J, with 9 bases between the two ends. Germline V gene lookup returns CDR1 SGHRS and CDR2 YFSETQ. CDR3 nucleotides: TGCGCCAGCACCTCACAGGGCACAGATACGCAGTATTTT. Translation gives CASTSQGTDTQYF. Looking up the rest from reference TRBV5-1 and TRBJ2-3 gives the full variable domain: KAGVTQTPRYLIKTRGQQVTLSCSPISGHRSVSWYQQTPGQGLQFLFEYFSETQRNKGNFPGRFSGRQFSNSRSEMNVSTLELGDSALYLCASTSQGTDTQYFGPGTRLTVL.

The chain employs TRBV5-1 and TRBJ2-5; a weak D match, TRBD1 (6 bases). CDR3 length equals 16 residues. Deletions cut 2 bases from V and 0 bases from J, with 14 bases between. Per the germline V gene, CDR1 is SGHRS and CDR2 is YFSETQ. CDR3 in amino acids: CASSLGAGAHQETQYF. CDR3 coding DNA: TGCGCCAGCAGCTTAGGTGCAGGGGCACACCAAGAGACCCAGTACTTC.

The chain employs TRBV2 and TRBJ2-7; 7 positions match TRBD2. This CDR3 is 15 amino acids long. Losses at the gene ends were 3 bases for V and 0 bases for J; bases not matched to a gene: 5. Germline V CDR1 and CDR2: SNHLY, FYNNEI. The CDR3 loop reads CASSERLAVSYEQYF. DNA for the CDR3: TGTGCCAGCAGTGAGCGACTAGCTGTCTCCTACGAGCAGTACTTC.

The J gene is TRBJ2-2, the V gene TRBV15; D possibly corresponds to TRBD1 (6 bases). The V and J ends lost 0 bases and 2 bases respectively, with 10 bases between them. Germline V gene sequence: CDR1 LNHNV, CDR2 YYDKDF (reference sequence). This CDR3 region has 16 residues. CDR3 nucleotides: TGTGCCACCAGCAGAGATGCCAGGGGTAACACCGGGGAGCTGTTTTTT. Encoded protein: CATSRDARGNTGELFF.

The chain uses TRBV24-1 and TRBJ1-5; TRBD1 matches 9 bases. This CDR3 has 15 residues. CDR1 KGHDR and CDR2 SFDVKD come from the germline V gene. Germline trimming cut 5 bases from V and 3 bases from J; bases unmatched to any gene: 4. The DNA of the CDR3 is TGTGCCACCAGTGGCGGGACAGGGCCCAATCAGCCCCAGCATTTT. Amino acid sequence: CATSGGTGPNQPQHF.

J is TRBJ2-2 and V is TRBV6-5; TRBD1 agrees at 7 bases. Germline CDR1 MNHEY, CDR2 SVGAGI. The ends lost 0 bases at V and 4 bases at J; junction bases unmatched: 2. This CDR3 region has 15 residues. The CDR3 sequence is CASSYSYRGTGELFF. The CDR3 bases are TGTGCCAGCAGTTACTCGTACAGGGGCACCGGGGAGCTGTTTTTT.

Ten or more counts support this clone. This rearrangement joins TRBV18 to TRBJ2-7; TRBD1 aligns across 7 bases. The CDR3 is 15 amino acids. CDR1 and CDR2 (germline): KGHSH, LQKENI. Trimming at V came to 3 bases and at J to 0 bases, leaving 5 bases not matched to a gene. The CDR3 region is CASSPITGASYEQYF. The CDR3 DNA is TGTGCCAGCTCACCGATAACAGGGGCCTCCTACGAGCAGTACTTC.

V gene TRBV5-1 combines with J gene TRBJ2-3, with D hard to call. CDR3 length equals 15 residues. CDR1 SGHRS and CDR2 YFSETQ come from the germline V gene. Trimming left V 2 bases short and J 0 bases short, with 10 bases between. CDR3 residues: CASSFGGLSTDTQYF. DNA for the CDR3: TGCGCCAGCAGCTTTGGTGGGCTTAGCACAGATACGCAGTATTTT.

The chain has TRBV19 and TRBJ2-7, with a tentative D call TRBD2 (6 bases). V dropped 3 bases and J dropped 4 bases, with 10 bases sitting between them. Germline values: CDR1 LNHDA, CDR2 SQIVND (reference sequence). This CDR3 spans 13 amino acids. The CDR3 nucleotides read TGTGCCAGTAGTATCCCGGGAGAGTACGAGCAGTACTTC. This gives the protein CASSIPGEYEQYF.

This chain joins TRBV24-1 and TRBJ1-6; TRBD1 might be the D (5 bases). The CDR3 covers 13 residues. Germline V gene data show CDR1 as KGHDR and CDR2 as SFDVKD. V was trimmed by 4 bases and J by 7 bases, leaving 7 bases between them. CDR3 sequence reads: CATSDAGNSPLHF. In DNA form, the CDR3 reads TGTGCCACCAGTGACGCAGGGAATTCACCCCTCCACTTT.

The chain has TRBV7-8 and TRBJ2-2; tentative D call: TRBD1 (5 bases). The CDR3 consists of 16 residues. Trimming shortened V by 4 bases and J by 5 bases, and 17 bases separated the two germline ends. Germline V gene sequence: CDR1 SGHVS, CDR2 FQNEAQ. The CDR3 loop is CASSSNSGAGTGELFF. CDR3 coding DNA: TGTGCCAGCAGCTCAAACAGTGGGGCCGGGACCGGGGAGCTGTTTTTT.

J is TRBJ1-1 and V is TRBV14; D is possibly TRBD1 (6 bases). The CDR3 length is 14 residues. CDR1 and CDR2 from the germline V gene are SGHDN and FVKESK. V lost 4 bases, J lost 1 base, and 10 bases lay in between. The CDR3 is CASSLTRGNTEAFF. CDR3 DNA sequence: TGTGCCAGCAGCCTTACCAGGGGGAACACTGAAGCTTTCTTT.

The chain has TRBV24-1 and TRBJ2-2, with 8 nucleotides matching TRBD1. This CDR3 has 17 residues. Germline V gene sequence: CDR1 KGHDR, CDR2 SFDVKD. V shed 1 base and J 6 bases; nucleotides not matched to a gene: 9. This chain's CDR3 is CATSDLGGQGRPGELFF. Written as DNA, the CDR3 is TGTGCCACCAGTGATTTAGGTGGACAGGGACGTCCCGGGGAGCTGTTTTTT.

This chain links TRBV27 with TRBJ2-3; unclear D gene. Germline V gene data show CDR1 as MNHEY and CDR2 as SMNVEV (reference sequence). CDR3 length: 16 residues. V was shortened by 3 bases and J by 0 bases, with 13 bases between the two germline ends. This chain's CDR3 is CASSLARRVSTDTQYF. The CDR3 DNA reads as TGTGCCAGCAGTTTGGCGCGTCGGGTTAGCACAGATACGCAGTATTTT.

This chain uses TRBV18 with TRBJ2-4; 7 bases fit TRBD1. The germline CDR1 and CDR2 sequences are KGHSH and LQKENI. The CDR3 is 15 residues long. Losses at the gene ends were 5 bases for V and 0 bases for J; bases not matched to a gene: 4. CDR3 nucleotide sequence: TGTGCCAGCTCAGGGGGACAGCTAGCCAAAAACATTCAGTACTTC. Translating gives CASSGGQLAKNIQYF. Full variable domain (outside the CDR3, taken from reference TRBV18 and TRBJ2-4): NAGVMQNPRHLVRRRGQEARLRCSPMKGHSHVYWYRQLPEEGLKFMVYLQKENIIDESGMPKERFSAEFPKEGPSILRIQQVVRGDSAAYFCASSGGQLAKNIQYFGAGTRLSVL.

The V and J genes are TRBV7-2 and TRBJ1-1; D remains unclear. The length of the CDR3 is 15 residues. Germline CDR1 reads SGHTA; CDR2 reads FQGNSA. V lost 0 bases, J lost 6 bases, and 14 bases lay in between. In DNA form, the CDR3 reads TGTGCCAGCAGCTTAGCGCGGGTGGGAGTGGCTGAAGCTTTCTTT. Translated: CASSLARVGVAEAFF.

The chain combines TRBV2 with TRBJ1-5, with 9 nucleotides matching TRBD1. The CDR3 runs to 15 residues. Germline assignment: CDR1 SNHLY and CDR2 FYNNEI. V dropped 6 bases and J dropped 2; count of bases not matched to a gene: 5. The CDR3 spells CASSYRDRGNQPQHF. The CDR3 DNA follows: TGTGCCAGCAGCTACCGGGACAGGGGCAATCAGCCCCAGCATTTT. The full variable domain, rest sourced from reference TRBV2 and TRBJ1-5, is EPEVTQTPSHQVTQMGQEVILRCVPISNHLYFYWYRQILGQKVEFLVSFYNNEISEKSEIFDDQFSVERPDGSNFTLKIRSTKLEDSAMYFCASSYRDRGNQPQHFGDGTRLSIL.

This chain connects TRBV28 to TRBJ1-5, with 7 bases fitting TRBD1. Trimming cost V 5 bases and J 4 bases; bases outside gene matches: 8. The CDR3 is 15 residues long. CDR1 and CDR2 (germline): MDHEN, SYDVKM. The CDR3 DNA reads TGTGCCAGCAGTGCCCCGACAGGGCCTAATCAGCCCCAGCATTTT. Its translation is CASSAPTGPNQPQHF. The variable domain in full, completed from reference TRBV28 and TRBJ1-5, reads DVKVTQSSRYLVKRTGEKVFLECVQDMDHENMFWYRQDPGLGLRLIYFSYDVKMKEKGDIPEGYSVSREKKERFSLILESASTNQTSMYLCASSAPTGPNQPQHFGDGTRLSIL.

V is TRBV27 and J is TRBJ2-3; a weak D match, TRBD2 (7 bases). This CDR3 is 15 amino acids long. V was shortened by 2 bases and J by 6 bases, with 15 bases between the two germline ends. From germline, CDR1 is MNHEY and CDR2 SMNVEV (reference sequence). In DNA form, the CDR3 reads TGTGCCAGCAGTTTAGTGCGGGGGCCCCAGGATACGCAGTATTTT. It translates to CASSLVRGPQDTQYF.

This chain connects TRBV5-1 to TRBJ2-1, with a tentative D call TRBD2 (5 bases). Germline CDR1 SGHRS, CDR2 YFSETQ. V lost 0 bases and J 2 bases, leaving 9 bases between the germline ends. The CDR3 sequence is 15 residues long. CDR3 amino acids: CASSLGGSPYNEQFF. The CDR3 nucleotides read TGCGCCAGCAGCTTGGGAGGGTCACCCTACAATGAGCAGTTCTTC.

This rearrangement joins TRBV5-6 to TRBJ2-1, with 7 bases identical to TRBD1. Unmatched junction bases numbered 8, after V lost 4 bases and J lost 7 bases. The CDR3 extends over 14 amino acids. Germline V gene sequence: CDR1 SGHDT, CDR2 YYEEEE. CDR3 nucleotide sequence: TGTGCCAGCAGCATAACAGGGGATAGGAATGAGCAGTTCTTC. Translated: CASSITGDRNEQFF.